This TCR beta chain was identified during a study of T-cell reconstitution after alpha-beta-depleted transplantation in children. Study conclusions and caveats: After one year, T-cell counts and TCRbeta diversity mostly came from new T cells.

This clonotype came up many times. Its antigen is not identified. A library of TCRbeta sequences, prepared with unique molecular identifiers, was generated. In TCRdb, the PCR reads were re-called with MiXCR into one record per CDR3 protein. The repertoire holds around 800,000 distinct CDR3 sequences, about 15% seen once, with about 5% in the top ten. The origin of this receptor is a male patient aged 10-17 years who had a stem cell transplant for acute lymphoblastic leukemia, so the T cells may come from the graft donor. Sequences were derived from PBMCs, mostly from graft donor cells, sampled 360 days after TCRalphabeta/CD19-depleted stem cell transplant.

This CDR3 reads CASSFGGGPINEQFF. CDR3 sequence (DNA): TGTGCCAGCAGTTTTGGGGGAGGGCCCATCAATGAGCAGTTCTTC. The chain combines TRBV27 with TRBJ2-1; 7 bases are a match to TRBD2. This CDR3 is built from 15 residues. Germline V gives CDR1 MNHEY, CDR2 SMNVEV (reference sequence). V lost 3 bases and J lost 6; bases outside the gene matches: 8.